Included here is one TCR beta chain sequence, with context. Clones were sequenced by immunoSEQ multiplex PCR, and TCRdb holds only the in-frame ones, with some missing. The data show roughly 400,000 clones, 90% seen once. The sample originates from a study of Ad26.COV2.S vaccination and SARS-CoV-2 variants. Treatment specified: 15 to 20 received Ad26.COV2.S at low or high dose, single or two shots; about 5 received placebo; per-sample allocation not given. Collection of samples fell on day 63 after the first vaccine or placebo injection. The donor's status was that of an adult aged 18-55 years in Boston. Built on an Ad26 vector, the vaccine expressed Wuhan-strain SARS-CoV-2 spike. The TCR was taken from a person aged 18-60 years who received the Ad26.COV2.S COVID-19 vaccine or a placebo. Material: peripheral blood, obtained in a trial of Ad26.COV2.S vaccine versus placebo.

The DNA for the CDR3 is TGTGCCAGCAGCCCATCGGTAGTCTCGACAGGGGGTTATACGAAGCAGTACTTC. It codes for CASSPSVVSTGGYTKQYF. This chain joins TRBV5-6 and TRBJ2-7; 9 positions match TRBD1. The CDR3 length is 18 residues. CDR1 SGHDT and CDR2 YYEEEE come from the germline V gene. The V and J ends lost 4 bases and 8 bases, in that order; junction bases with no gene match: 22.